Each of the 26 T cell receptor beta chains below was sequenced from the same sample in a study of cytomegalovirus exposure and HLA in healthy donors. Vbeta (60) and Jbeta (13) primers were used in the PCR. Clones were read by immunoSEQ multiplex PCR, and TCRdb kept only the in-frame ones, dropping some. The data hold roughly 190,000 clones, with 70% to 80% observed a single time. Sequencing used PBMCs. These TCRs come from a woman younger than 45 in good health and CMV-seropositive.

This chain joins TRBV15 and TRBJ1-1, with D tentatively TRBD1 (5 bases). Germline V gene sequence: CDR1 LNHNV, CDR2 YYDKDF (reference sequence). Trimming left V 0 bases short and J 8 bases short, with 10 bases between. This CDR3 contains 13 residues. CDR3 loop: CATSRDFKGEAFF. The CDR3 DNA is TGTGCCACCAGCAGAGATTTTAAGGGGGAAGCTTTCTTT.

This clone was detected a few times. The V and J genes are TRBV28 and TRBJ1-4; TRBD1 agrees at 8 bases. The CDR3 consists of 16 residues. V lost 7 bases and J lost 3; bases outside the gene matches: 10. Germline V gene sequence: CDR1 MDHEN, CDR2 SYDVKM. CDR3 sequence: CASTSGQGAANEKLFF. CDR3 bases: TGTGCCAGCACCAGTGGGCAGGGGGCGGCTAATGAAAAACTGTTTTTT.

This chain links TRBV27 with TRBJ2-7; 10 bases are shared with TRBD1. The CDR3 has 16 residues. CDR1 and CDR2 (germline): MNHEY, SMNVEV (reference sequence). Trimming cost V 6 bases and J 0 bases; bases outside gene matches: 8. CDR3 sequence (DNA): TGTGCCAGCAGCCGAACCGGGACAGGGGTCTCCTACGAGCAGTACTTC. This sequence encodes CASSRTGTGVSYEQYF.

This chain joins TRBV7-2 and TRBJ2-2, with D possibly TRBD1 on 6 matching bases. Germline-derived CDR1 and CDR2 are SGHTA and FQGNSA. CDR3 size: 14 residues. V was cut by 3 bases and J by 6 bases, with 11 bases left in between. The CDR3 DNA reads as TGTGCCAGCAGCTTGCTACAGGGCGCCGGGGAGCTGTTTTTT. This translates into CASSLLQGAGELFF.

This chain connects TRBV5-1 to TRBJ2-7; 11 bases fit TRBD2. This CDR3 is built from 17 residues. After removal of 3 bases from V and 5 bases from J, the junction contained 13 bases not matched to a gene. Per germline, CDR1 SGHRS and CDR2 YFSETQ. The CDR3, as DNA: TGCGCCAGCAGCTGGGGGGGAACTAGCGGGGGTGGTCACGAGCAGTACTTC. It codes for CASSWGGTSGGGHEQYF.

This clone was seen more than once but under ten times. This CDR3 reads CASSFRQGAGYTF. The CDR3 bases are TGTGCCAGCAGCTTTAGACAGGGTGCCGGCTACACCTTC. The V and J genes are TRBV7-2 and TRBJ1-2; 7 bases match TRBD1. After removal of 3 bases from V and 8 bases from J, the junction contained 6 bases not matched to a gene. The CDR3 is 13 residues long. The V gene's germline CDR1 is SGHTA and CDR2 FQGNSA.

This clone is a singleton in its sample. The V gene is TRBV30, the J gene TRBJ1-2; tentative D call: TRBD1 (5 bases). V lost 4 bases to trimming and J lost 4 bases, with 10 bases between them. CDR3 length: 12 amino acids. Per germline, CDR1 GTSNPN and CDR2 SVGIG (reference sequence). The CDR3 region has the DNA TGTGCCTGGAAAAGGGACTCCTATGGCTACACCTTC. The encoded protein is CAWKRDSYGYTF.

The rearrangement links TRBV19 to TRBJ1-2; 7 bases align to TRBD1. V dropped 6 bases and J dropped 4; count of bases not matched to a gene: 2. The CDR3 length is 12 residues. Germline V gives CDR1 LNHDA, CDR2 SQIVND (reference sequence). The CDR3 DNA reads as TGTGCCAGTAGCCGGGACAGCTATGGCTACACCTTC. Its protein product is CASSRDSYGYTF.

This chain joins TRBV6-5 and TRBJ2-1; 7 bases fit TRBD1. J gave up 8 bases and V 4 bases, and 14 bases lay outside the gene matches. CDR3 length equals 16 residues. CDR1 and CDR2 from the germline V gene are MNHEY and SVGAGI. CDR3: CASSSNRGILQYEQFF. CDR3 nucleotide sequence: TGTGCCAGCAGTTCCAACAGGGGAATTTTACAATATGAGCAGTTCTTC.

The chain has TRBV2 and TRBJ2-3; 9 nucleotides agree with TRBD2. V dropped 6 bases and J dropped 0; count of bases not matched to a gene: 7. The CDR3 has 16 residues. Germline values: CDR1 SNHLY, CDR2 FYNNEI. The CDR3 region is CASSTGLATSTDTQYF. In DNA, the CDR3 is TGTGCCAGCAGCACAGGACTAGCGACAAGCACAGATACGCAGTATTTT.

The rearrangement links TRBV28 to TRBJ1-1, with TRBD1 matching 7 bases. The CDR3 contains 14 residues. Germline trimming cut 6 bases from V and 8 bases from J; bases unmatched to any gene: 12. Germline V CDR1 and CDR2: MDHEN, SYDVKM. The CDR3 region is CASSQDRVVREAFF. The CDR3, as DNA: TGTGCCAGCAGCCAAGACAGGGTAGTCCGCGAAGCTTTCTTT.

This clone was seen more than once but under ten times. This chain connects TRBV5-1 to TRBJ2-7; 7 bases agree with TRBD2. The CDR3 runs 15 residues. V shed 4 bases, J shed 4 bases, and the junction held 11 bases outside the gene matches. CDR1 is SGHRS, CDR2 YFSETQ, per germline. The CDR3 DNA reads TGCGCCAGCAGCGGGGTGGGGGGGATTGGATACGAGCAGTACTTC. This encodes CASSGVGGIGYEQYF.

The V gene is TRBV6-5, the J gene TRBJ2-5; D unclear. V lost 2 bases to trimming and J lost 5 bases, with 12 bases between them. The CDR3 has 14 amino acids. Germline lookup yields CDR1 MNHEY and CDR2 SVGAGI. The CDR3 bases are TGTGCCAGCAGTTACGGCACATCAACCGAGACCCAGTACTTC. It codes for CASSYGTSTETQYF.

In this sample, this clone turned up a few times. The rearrangement links TRBV7-7 to TRBJ1-1; TRBD1 aligns across 9 bases. V shed 5 bases and J 6 bases; nucleotides not matched to a gene: 4. This CDR3 region has 13 residues. In germline, CDR1 is SSHAT, CDR2 FNYEAQ (reference sequence). Here the CDR3 DNA reads TGTGCCAGCAGCCGAAGACAGGGGGCTGAAGCTTTCTTT. Translation gives CASSRRQGAEAFF. Supplemented by reference TRBV7-7 and TRBJ1-1, the full variable domain reads GAGVSQSPRYKVTKRGQDVTLRCDPISSHATLYWYQQALGQGPEFLTYFNYEAQPDKSGLPSDRFSAERPEGSISTLTIQRTEQRDSAMYRCASSRRQGAEAFFGQGTRLTVV.

This rearrangement joins TRBV28 to TRBJ2-1; the match to TRBD2 covers 11 bases. The ends lost 7 bases at V and 5 bases at J; junction bases unmatched: 7. The CDR3 is 15 residues long. Germline V gene data show CDR1 as MDHEN and CDR2 as SYDVKM. The CDR3 loop reads CASTLKTSGDNEQFF. CDR3 DNA sequence: TGTGCCAGCACCCTAAAGACTAGCGGGGACAATGAGCAGTTCTTC.

In this sample, this clone turned up a few times. This rearrangement joins TRBV27 to TRBJ2-7; D is perhaps TRBD1 (6 bases). Germline CDR1 is MNHEY and CDR2 is SMNVEV (reference sequence). Trimming shortened V by 5 bases and J by 2 bases, and 13 bases separated the two germline ends. CDR3 size: 14 residues. The CDR3 nucleotides read TGTGCCAGCAGTAAACAGGGACGTACCTACGAGCAGTACTTC. Translated, it gives CASSKQGRTYEQYF.

The CDR3 spells CASSFSRDSQQYGYTF. CDR3 nucleotide sequence: TGTGCCAGCTCATTCTCCCGGGACAGTCAGCAGTATGGCTACACCTTC. The chain recombines TRBV18 with TRBJ1-2; 7 nucleotides agree with TRBD1. This CDR3 region has 16 residues. J lost 5 bases, V lost 5 bases, and 14 bases had no gene match. Germline CDR1 KGHSH, CDR2 LQKENI.

The rearrangement joins TRBV6-5 to TRBJ2-5; D ambiguous. V was pared by 5 bases and J by 5 bases, with 15 bases between. The CDR3 is 14 amino acids. CDR1 MNHEY and CDR2 SVGAGI come from the germline V gene. The CDR3 nucleotides are TGTGCCAGCAGTCACCAAAGCCCTAGGGAGACCCAGTACTTC. Residues: CASSHQSPRETQYF.

The rearrangement uses TRBV30 and TRBJ2-7, with TRBD1 identical over 10 bases. The germline V gene encodes CDR1 GTSNPN and CDR2 SVGIG (reference sequence). V gave up 0 bases and J gave up 1 base; unmatched junction bases: 6. This CDR3 is 16 amino acids long. Here the CDR3 DNA reads TGTGCCTGGAGTGTACTAGGGACAGGGGTTTCCTACGAGCAGTACTTC. It is translated as CAWSVLGTGVSYEQYF.

This clone was observed a few times. The chain is built from TRBV28 and TRBJ2-3, with 8 bases fitting TRBD1. V gave up 10 bases and J gave up 3 bases; unmatched junction bases: 6. The CDR3 covers 13 residues. The germline CDR1 and CDR2 sequences are MDHEN and SYDVKM. CDR3 nucleotides: TGTGCCACCGTTGGACAGGGAACAGATACGCAGTATTTT. Translating gives CATVGQGTDTQYF. Supplemented by reference TRBV28 and TRBJ2-3, the full variable domain reads DVKVTQSSRYLVKRTGEKVFLECVQDMDHENMFWYRQDPGLGLRLIYFSYDVKMKEKGDIPEGYSVSREKKERFSLILESASTNQTSMYLCATVGQGTDTQYFGPGTRLTVL.

J is TRBJ1-2 and V is TRBV7-6; 11 positions agree with TRBD1. The CDR3 length is 15 residues. Trimming took 5 bases from V and 4 from J; bases not matched to a gene: 6. CDR1 and CDR2 from the germline V gene are SGHVS and FNYEAQ. The CDR3 bases are TGTGCCAGCAGCCAAGGGACAGGGGGTGTCTATGGCTACACCTTC. It translates to CASSQGTGGVYGYTF.

The chain employs TRBV4-3 and TRBJ2-7; 8 nucleotides agree with TRBD1. This CDR3 region has 15 residues. The J segment lost 2 bases and the V segment lost 4 bases, leaving 7 bases of the junction unmatched. CDR1 and CDR2 from the germline V gene are LGHNA and YSLEER. The CDR3 loop reads CASSRRMGQAYEQYF. CDR3 sequence (DNA): TGCGCCAGCAGCCGAAGGATGGGACAGGCCTACGAGCAGTACTTC.

The chain couples TRBV27 to TRBJ2-7; D not resolved. Trimming removed 4 bases at V and 3 bases at J, with 10 bases between. Germline lookup yields CDR1 MNHEY and CDR2 SMNVEV (reference sequence). This CDR3 is 13 amino acids long. The CDR3 sequence: CASSYNSFYEQYF. The CDR3 region has the DNA TGTGCCAGCAGTTATAACAGTTTCTACGAGCAGTACTTC.

The table lists this clone with a few counts. This same CDR3 is encoded by further DNA sequences in the sample. The rearrangement joins TRBV20-1 to TRBJ1-2, with D possibly TRBD1 on 6 matching bases. In germline, CDR1 is DFQATT, CDR2 SNEGSKA (reference sequence). CDR3 length: 11 residues. The ends were cut back, 2 bases at V and 5 bases at J, with 6 bases in the middle. The CDR3 loop is CSARTGYGYTF. As DNA, the CDR3 is TGCAGTGCTAGAACAGGGTATGGCTACACCTTC.

The chain is built from TRBV28 and TRBJ1-5; D is perhaps TRBD1 (5 bases). V was trimmed by 5 bases and J by 7 bases, leaving 9 bases between them. The CDR3 has 12 amino acids. CDR1 and CDR2 from the germline V gene are MDHEN and SYDVKM. In DNA, the CDR3 is TGTGCCAGCAGTAGTCAGGGACAGCCCCAGCATTTT. As protein: CASSSQGQPQHF.

V usage is TRBV13 and J usage is TRBJ1-2; possibly TRBD1 for D (6 bases). The CDR3 runs 19 residues. The V end lost 5 bases, the J end lost 4 bases, and 29 bases lay between the germline ends. The V gene's germline CDR1 is PRHDT and CDR2 FYEKMQ (reference sequence). CDR3 nucleotides: TGTGCCAGCAGCACCCATGGGGTACTTGGTAGGGACAAAGTCTATGGCTACACCTTC. Its protein product is CASSTHGVLGRDKVYGYTF.